This paragraph covers one TCR beta chain sequence. The antigen is unknown. TCRdb keeps only in-frame clones here, not all; method: immunoSEQ multiplex PCR. The sample contains around 33,000 clones, 49% of which appear only once. This entry belongs to a study of cytotoxic CD8 clonotypes in ibrutinib-treated CLL. Study as a whole: Response sampling took place at median roughly 12 months of treatment, range 6 to 36. On average, more than 80,000 productive rearrangements and around 230,000 productive templates per sample. Findings of the study overall: Higher circulating CD8+ T-cell counts strongly accompanied higher baseline clonality, above age-matched healthy donors.

CDR1 is SGHTA, CDR2 FQGTGA, per germline. The length of the CDR3 is 15 residues. Trimming cost V 2 bases and J 1 base, with 11 bases left between them. The J gene is TRBJ1-1, the V gene TRBV7-3; D might be TRBD1 (5 bases). Sample: PBMCs, taken before ibrutinib treatment. The TCR comes from a human donor with chronic lymphocytic leukemia. In DNA, the CDR3 is TGTGCCAGCAGCTTAGTTTCGCAGGGGAACACTGAAGCTTTCTTT. This translates into CASSLVSQGNTEAFF. Full variable domain (remainder filled in from reference TRBV7-3 and TRBJ1-1): GAGVSQTPSNKVTEKGKYVELRCDPISGHTALYWYRQSLGQGPEFLIYFQGTGAADDSGLPNDRFFAVRPEGSVSTLKIQRTERGDSAVYLCASSLVSQGNTEAFFGQGTRLTVV.